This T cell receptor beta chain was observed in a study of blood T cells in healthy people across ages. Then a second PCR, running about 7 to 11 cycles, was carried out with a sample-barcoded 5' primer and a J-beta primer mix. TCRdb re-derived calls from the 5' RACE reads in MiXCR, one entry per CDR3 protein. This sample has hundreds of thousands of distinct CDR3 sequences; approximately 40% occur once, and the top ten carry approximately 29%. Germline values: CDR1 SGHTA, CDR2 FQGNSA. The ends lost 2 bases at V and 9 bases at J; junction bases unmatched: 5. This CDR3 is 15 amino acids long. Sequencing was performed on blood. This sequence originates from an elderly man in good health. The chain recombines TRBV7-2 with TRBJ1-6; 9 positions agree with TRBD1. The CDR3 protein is CASSLRGQGSSPLHF. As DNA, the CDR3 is TGTGCCAGCAGCTTAAGGGGACAGGGTAGTTCACCCCTCCACTTT.